This is a list of T cell receptor beta chains from one sample in a study of shared clonotypes between healthy human individuals. TCRdb's table, derived via immunoSEQ multiplex PCR, lists solely in-frame clones and lacks some. This sample has 110,000 or so clones, with approximately 70% found just once. Material for sequencing was memory CD8+ T cells sorted from blood. The receptor source for this set is a woman aged 25 to 45 in good health. Both conserved end residues are part of each CDR3. Fields, in order: J gene, CDR3 length, D gene, clone size, V gene, CDR3 protein, CDR3 DNA. The D gene is left open where the match is weak. Size is omitted from some rows. Given values are once, few, many or a class for expanded clones.

TRBJ2-1	15	NA	NA	TRBV27	CASSLRASIYNEQFF	TGTGCCAGCAGTTTACGTGCTAGTATCTACAATGAGCAGTTCTTC
TRBJ2-1	14	NA	NA	TRBV10-3	CAISEFDSYNEQFF	TGTGCCATCAGTGAATTCGACAGCTACAATGAGCAGTTCTTC
TRBJ2-7	13	TRBD2	NA	TRBV2	CASTATSDYEQYF	TGTGCCAGCACTGCTACTAGCGACTACGAGCAGTACTTC
TRBJ2-1	16	TRBD1	NA	TRBV4-1	CASSQARGQVDNEQFF	TGCGCCAGCAGCCAAGCCCGCGGACAGGTGGACAATGAGCAGTTCTTC
TRBJ1-4	16	NA	NA	TRBV7-8	CASSTVPRGYGEKLFF	TGTGCCAGCAGCACAGTGCCCAGGGGATATGGTGAAAAACTGTTTTTT
TRBJ2-2	14	NA	many	TRBV19	CASSIYLNPGELFF	TGTGCCAGTAGTATATACCTTAATCCCGGGGAGCTGTTTTTT
TRBJ1-1	13	NA	NA	TRBV7-6	CASSQDGGTEAFF	TGTGCCAGCAGCCAAGATGGGGGAACTGAAGCTTTCTTT
TRBJ1-1	15	NA	NA	TRBV28	CASFERGSMNTEAFF	TGTGCCAGCTTTGAACGGGGATCCATGAACACTGAAGCTTTCTTT
TRBJ2-7	15	TRBD2	NA	TRBV7-9	CASSPRTSGSYEQYF	TGTGCCAGCAGCCCCCGAACTAGCGGGAGCTACGAGCAGTACTTC
TRBJ1-3	16	NA	once	TRBV4-1	CASSPYRGAHGNTIYF	TGCGCCAGCAGCCCTTATCGGGGGGCCCATGGAAACACCATATATTTT
TRBJ2-3	12	NA	NA	TRBV4-1	CASSHPYDTQYF	TGCGCCAGCAGCCACCCTTACGATACGCAGTATTTT
TRBJ2-1	17	TRBD2	NA	TRBV18	CASSPPLAGVWNDEQFF	TGTGCCAGCTCACCCCCTTTAGCGGGAGTTTGGAACGATGAGCAGTTCTTC
TRBJ1-2	12	NA	NA	TRBV10-2	CASRHWGYGYTF	TGCGCCAGCAGGCACTGGGGCTATGGCTACACCTTC
TRBJ2-1	16	TRBD1	NA	TRBV29-1	CSVLGTTGGIHNEQFF	TGCAGCGTTTTGGGCACGACAGGGGGGATCCACAATGAGCAGTTCTTC
TRBJ2-7	16	TRBD2	NA	TRBV18	CASSILSGRSSYEQYF	TGTGCCAGCTCAATATTGAGCGGGAGGAGCTCCTACGAGCAGTACTTC
TRBJ1-1	13	NA	NA	TRBV4-2	CASSQDPGPEAFF	TGTGCCAGCAGCCAAGATCCGGGGCCTGAAGCTTTCTTT
TRBJ2-1	15	TRBD1	NA	TRBV7-9	CASSPRDRVLNEQFF	TGTGCCAGCAGCCCGCGGGACAGGGTCCTTAATGAGCAGTTCTTC
TRBJ2-5	16	NA	few	TRBV11-2	CASSILQGRGKETQYF	TGTGCCAGCAGCATTTTACAGGGTCGTGGGAAAGAGACCCAGTACTTC
TRBJ2-5	15	TRBD2	NA	TRBV6-6	CASSYWGGAMETQYF	TGTGCCAGCAGTTACTGGGGAGGGGCAATGGAGACCCAGTACTTC
TRBJ2-7	13	NA	NA	TRBV7-9	CASSLHGLNEQYF	TGTGCCAGCAGCTTACACGGTCTCAACGAGCAGTACTTC
TRBJ2-7	14	NA	NA	TRBV9	CASSETDGSSGQYF	TGTGCCAGCAGCGAGACGGACGGCTCCTCAGGGCAGTACTTC
TRBJ2-7	16	TRBD2	NA	TRBV13	CASSSLAGGVPYEQYF	TGTGCCAGCAGTTCCCTAGCGGGAGGGGTCCCCTACGAGCAGTACTTC
TRBJ2-7	14	NA	NA	TRBV6-4	CASSDLEGFYEQYF	TGTGCCAGCAGTGATTTGGAAGGGTTCTACGAGCAGTACTTC
TRBJ2-5	12	NA	once	TRBV27	CASSPTRRAQYF	TGTGCCAGCAGTCCCACACGGAGGGCCCAGTACTTC
TRBJ1-4	20	TRBD1	NA	TRBV5-3	CARSLTPGQGAMCNNEKLFF	TGTGCCAGAAGCTTAACGCCGGGACAGGGGGCGATGTGCAATAATGAAAAACTGTTTTTT
TRBJ2-7	15	NA	NA	TRBV27	CASSPAATNSYEQYF	TGTGCCAGCAGTCCGGCGGCGACTAATTCCTACGAGCAGTACTTC
TRBJ2-7	12	NA	NA	TRBV7-9	CASSWSSYEQYF	TGTGCCAGCAGCTGGTCCTCCTACGAGCAGTACTTC
TRBJ2-1	13	NA	NA	TRBV6-6	CASHRALSNEQFF	TGTGCCAGCCACCGGGCTTTAAGCAATGAGCAGTTCTTC
TRBJ1-3	15	TRBD1	few	TRBV4-2	CASSHDTGAGNTIYF	TGTGCCAGCAGCCATGACACAGGGGCTGGAAACACCATATATTTT
TRBJ1-1	13	NA	few	TRBV27	CASSPSPGQEAFF	TGTGCCAGCAGTCCCTCCCCCGGACAGGAAGCTTTCTTT
TRBJ2-3	16	TRBD1	NA	TRBV6-4	CASSPLRQGSTDTQYF	TGTGCCAGCAGTCCCCTCCGACAGGGGTCCACAGATACGCAGTATTTT
TRBJ2-7	14	NA	once	TRBV25-1	CASSEASDRHEQYF	TGTGCCAGCAGTGAAGCATCCGACCGCCACGAGCAGTACTTC
TRBJ2-1	14	TRBD2	once	TRBV29-1	CSVALAGGPGEQFF	TGCAGCGTTGCTTTAGCGGGAGGGCCGGGTGAGCAGTTCTTC
TRBJ2-3	16	TRBD1	NA	TRBV7-9	CASSPTGTGPGNTQYF	TGTGCCAGCAGCCCAACCGGGACAGGTCCCGGAAATACGCAGTATTTT
TRBJ1-6	20	NA	NA	TRBV9	CASSGGYKASMDPLNSPLHF	TGTGCCAGCAGCGGGGGGTACAAAGCCTCTATGGACCCCCTTAATTCACCCCTCCACTTT
TRBJ2-7	16	TRBD2	NA	TRBV7-2	CASSSRPGLPNNEQYF	TGTGCCAGCAGCTCACGACCGGGACTACCTAACAACGAGCAGTACTTC
TRBJ2-1	15	TRBD2	NA	TRBV7-2	CASSSGRSSYNEQFF	TGTGCCAGCAGCAGCGGGAGAAGCTCCTACAATGAGCAGTTCTTC
TRBJ1-2	15	TRBD1	NA	TRBV4-1	CASSHRGPMYYGYTF	TGCGCCAGCAGCCACAGGGGGCCAATGTACTATGGCTACACCTTC
TRBJ1-1	16	NA	many	TRBV5-4	CASSLDPGLMNTEAFF	TGTGCCAGCAGCTTGGACCCGGGTTTAATGAACACTGAAGCTTTCTTT
TRBJ1-1	16	TRBD1	NA	TRBV7-9	CASSPNKRDRGTEAFF	TGTGCCAGCAGCCCGAATAAAAGGGACAGGGGCACTGAAGCTTTCTTT
TRBJ2-5	14	TRBD2	NA	TRBV28	CASSRLAGGPAQYF	TGTGCGAGCAGCCGACTAGCGGGAGGGCCGGCCCAGTACTTC
TRBJ2-7	16	NA	NA	TRBV4-1	CASSQETGNPSYEQYF	TGCGCCAGCAGCCAAGAAACAGGAAACCCGTCCTACGAGCAGTACTTC
TRBJ1-3	11	NA	NA	TRBV29-1	CSVEYRGAIYF	TGCAGCGTTGAATATAGGGGGGCCATATATTTT
TRBJ2-6	16	NA	NA	TRBV10-1	CASSTGGVSGANVLTF	TGCGCCAGCAGTACAGGTGGGGTCTCTGGGGCCAACGTCCTGACTTTC
TRBJ1-2	15	NA	NA	TRBV15	CATSVSPGSNYGYTF	TGTGCCACCAGCGTTAGTCCCGGGAGTAACTATGGCTACACCTTC
TRBJ2-2	15	NA	NA	TRBV5-1	CASSLGADNTGELFF	TGCGCCAGCAGCTTGGGGGCAGACAACACCGGGGAGCTGTTTTTT
TRBJ2-1	15	NA	NA	TRBV5-6	CASSPQPGTYNEQFF	TGTGCCAGCAGCCCCCAGCCAGGGACCTACAATGAGCAGTTCTTC
TRBJ2-7	13	TRBD1	NA	TRBV7-8	CASSPRDSLEQYF	TGTGCCAGCAGCCCAAGGGACAGCCTGGAGCAGTACTTC
TRBJ2-2	13	NA	NA	TRBV9	CASSFGGTGELFF	TGTGCCAGCAGCTTTGGGGGGACCGGGGAGCTGTTTTTT
TRBJ2-1	19	TRBD2	NA	TRBV27	CASSPRLAGALFAYNEQFF	TGTGCCAGCAGTCCGCGACTAGCGGGAGCGTTATTTGCGTACAATGAGCAGTTCTTC
TRBJ1-1	14	NA	NA	TRBV7-6	CASSPAPGDPEAFF	TGTGCCAGCAGCCCTGCGCCAGGGGACCCTGAAGCTTTCTTT
TRBJ2-1	14	NA	NA	TRBV9	CASSVPLQSNEQFF	TGTGCCAGCAGCGTCCCTCTACAGTCAAATGAGCAGTTCTTC
TRBJ2-7	16	TRBD2	NA	TRBV9	CASSVDLAGASYEQYF	TGTGCCAGCAGCGTAGATCTAGCGGGAGCATCCTACGAGCAGTACTTC
TRBJ1-5	16	NA	few	TRBV18	CASSPSGARLYQPQHF	TGTGCCAGCTCACCGTCAGGGGCCAGACTTTATCAGCCCCAGCATTTT
TRBJ2-3	15	TRBD2	NA	TRBV25-1	CASSNLAASTDTQYF	TGTGCCAGCAGTAATCTAGCGGCTAGCACAGATACGCAGTATTTT
TRBJ1-1	13	NA	NA	TRBV12-5	CASGLEGGTEAFF	TGTGCTAGTGGTTTGGAAGGTGGCACTGAAGCTTTCTTT
TRBJ2-1	20	TRBD2	few	TRBV7-3	CASSLTGALAGGFSYNEQFF	TGTGCCAGCAGCTTAACGGGCGCACTAGCGGGAGGCTTCTCCTACAATGAGCAGTTCTTC
TRBJ2-2	16	TRBD1	NA	TRBV9	CASSAPTGEDTGELFF	TGTGCCAGCAGCGCCCCGACAGGGGAGGACACCGGGGAGCTGTTTTTT
TRBJ2-7	14	NA	few	TRBV27	CASMPGYRDLKQYF	TGTGCCAGCATGCCGGGATACCGGGATCTCAAGCAGTACTTC